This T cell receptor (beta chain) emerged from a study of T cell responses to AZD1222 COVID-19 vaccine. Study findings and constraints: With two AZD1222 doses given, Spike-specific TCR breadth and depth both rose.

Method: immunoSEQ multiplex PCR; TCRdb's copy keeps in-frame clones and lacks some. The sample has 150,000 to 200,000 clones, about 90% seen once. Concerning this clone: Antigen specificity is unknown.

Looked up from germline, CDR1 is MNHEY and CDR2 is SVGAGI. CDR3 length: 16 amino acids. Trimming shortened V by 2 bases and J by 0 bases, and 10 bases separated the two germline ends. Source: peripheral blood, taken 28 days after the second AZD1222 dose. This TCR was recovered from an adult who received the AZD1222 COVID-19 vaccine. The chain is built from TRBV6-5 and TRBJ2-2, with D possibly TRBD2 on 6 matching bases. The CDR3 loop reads CASSYLRGANTGELFF. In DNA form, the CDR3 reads TGTGCCAGCAGTTACCTGCGGGGTGCGAACACCGGGGAGCTGTTTTTT.